This TCR beta chain was observed in a study of breast tumors, draining lymph nodes, adjacent tissues. Study-level points and caveats: Tumor repertoires ranked between lymph nodes and nontumor tissue in diversity, with V and J gene preferences.

This clonotype was seen repeatedly, ten times or more. Its cognate antigen is unknown. Samples came from axillary lymph nodes draining the breast cancer. TCRdb reprocessed the multiplex PCR reads with MiXCR, giving one entry per CDR3 protein. The sample records over 70,000 distinct CDR3 sequences, roughly 28% being singletons. V was cut by 3 bases and J by 7 bases, with 16 bases left in between. The CDR3 is made up of 14 amino acids. Germline lookup yields CDR1 LNHDA and CDR2 SQIVND (reference sequence). The clonotype comes from a female donor with breast cancer. Some clones in this sample may be carry-over from other donors' samples. The chain has TRBV19 and TRBJ2-7; tentatively, D is TRBD2 (5 bases). Sequenced: axillary lymph node tissue. The CDR3 spells CASSISKLVGEQYF. DNA for the CDR3: TGTGCCAGTAGTATCTCGAAACTAGTCGGAGAGCAGTACTTC. Filled out from reference TRBV19 and TRBJ2-7, the complete variable domain reads DGGITQSPKYLFRKEGQNVTLSCEQNLNHDAMYWYRQDPGQGLRLIYYSQIVNDFQKGDIAEGYSVSREKKESFPLTVTSAQKNPTAFYLCASSISKLVGEQYFGPGTRLTVT.